Described below is a single TCR beta chain sequence and its context. There is no known antigen for this receptor. Within one base of it there is no much larger clone, and no base qualities were kept. These data are taken from a study of T cell responses to AZD1222 COVID-19 vaccine (dated by TCRdb to about 2021). At the level of the whole study: Because spike-specific TCR depth and breadth did not differ between the two schedules, AZD1222 recipients who got a second dose at roughly 4 weeks were pooled with those who got a second dose at roughly 12 weeks. TCR sequencing covered 233 trial participants: 207 given two doses of AZD1222 and 26 given two doses of MenACWY control vaccine. Trial participants were enrolled by age into 18-55, 56-69 and 70-plus year subgroups, with around 150, 28 and 57 TCR-sequenced participants respectively. On the study overall, not on this receptor specifically: After two AZD1222 doses, both the breadth and the depth of spike-specific TCRs were significantly higher than at day 0 and than in MenACWY recipients. Epitopes outside the regions mutated in the B.1.351 and B.1.1.7 variants were reportedly recognized by nearly half of the unique spike-specific TCRs. Participants were mostly white British and included more females than males, and it was suggested by the authors that clonal diversity may have been underestimated. Because no day 14 peak-response samples were available, repertoires were characterized only after the peak T cell response. CD4 TCRs associated with the vaccine covered the entire spike protein, and the dominant responses were in regions 160-218 and 743-854. Only five or six AZD1222 recipients were SARS-CoV-2 seropositive at baseline, limiting conclusions about previously exposed vaccinees. The 56-69-year group was small, and its depth increase did not reach significance, likely because of low power.

The intended sense of this specimen's time point label: baseline before first vaccination. Vaccinee samples came from UK trials COV001 and COV002, including a single-blind randomized controlled phase 2/3 trial of AZD1222 (ChAdOx1 nCoV-19) in healthy adults. For TCRbeta chain sequencing, PBMC samples were collected from trial participants at day 0 and at day 28 after the second dose. Between the V and J ends, shortened by 1 base and 0 bases respectively, the junction contains 15 bases. The CDR3 holds 17 amino acids from the cysteine to the phenylalanine. The only DNA kept is the CDR3, 51 bases in frame from the first base. The germline V gene encodes CDR1 SGHTA and CDR2 FQGNSA. The CDR3 regions of human TCRbeta chains were analyzed by immunosequencing. Under the source paper's analysis protocol: Repertoire TCRs were checked for matches against a reference library of SARS-CoV-2-specific TCRs that had been generated using the MIRA antigen-specificity platform. Breadth was defined as the fraction of unique TCRs that were SARS-CoV-2-associated, and depth was defined as the fraction of total T cells that were SARS-CoV-2-associated. Using the MIRA data, each spike-specific TCR was assigned both to the spike region to which the TCR was reactive and to a CD4 or CD8 class. Log10-transformed breadth and depth values were compared by one-way ANOVA with Sidak's multiple comparisons tests. TCRdb's version of the immuneACCESS table is confined to in-frame rearrangements and falls short of the full clone set. An unresolved V gene accounts for under half of the shortfall where checked; the remainder is of unknown origin. Clone size and V and J calls were adopted from that table, with D and trimming inferred from the DNA. For this sample the table gives 90,000 to 140,000 clones, of which more than 75% were detected only once. The leading ten clones occupy roughly 2.6% of the sample.

The receptor was isolated from an adult in good health. The chain is made from TRBV7-2 and TRBJ1-2, with no confidently assigned D gene. The sample was peripheral blood, taken on day 0 of AZD1222 vaccination. The encoded CDR3 is CASSLVRGNAANYGYTF. The nucleotide sequence reads as follows: TGTGCCAGCAGCTTAGTCCGTGGCAACGCGGCTAACTATGGCTACACCTTC.